Each of the 20 T cell receptor beta chains below was sequenced from the same sample in a study of blood T cell repertoires in COVID-19. Sequencing used immunoSEQ multiplex PCR; TCRdb keeps in-frame clones, though not all of them. The data show over 200,000 clones, with 83% seen just once and about 2.3% held by the top ten. Source material: peripheral blood. The receptors were sampled from a middle-aged woman with active or convalescent COVID-19.

J is TRBJ2-5 and V is TRBV6-5; TRBD1 matches at 7 bases. The ends lost 6 bases at V and 4 bases at J; junction bases unmatched: 8. Germline lookup yields CDR1 MNHEY and CDR2 SVGAGI. There are 14 residues in the CDR3. The CDR3 protein is CASRQGPGRETQYF. The CDR3 nucleotides are TGTGCCAGCAGACAGGGGCCTGGCCGAGAGACCCAGTACTTC.

This chain uses TRBV11-3 with TRBJ1-1, with D unresolved. Germline V gene data show CDR1 as SGHNT and CDR2 as YENEEA. V was trimmed by 2 bases and J by 4 bases, leaving 8 bases between them. This CDR3 has 13 amino acids. The CDR3 sequence is CASSLPSGTEAFF. The DNA for the CDR3 is TGTGCCAGCAGCTTACCATCGGGCACTGAAGCTTTCTTT.

The chain employs TRBV4-3 and TRBJ1-2, with TRBD1 as a possible D gene (5 bases). This CDR3 comprises 16 residues. In germline, CDR1 is LGHNA, CDR2 YSLEER. The V end lost 1 base, the J end lost 1 base, and 13 bases lay between the germline ends. The CDR3, as DNA: TGCGCCAGCAGCCAAGGCTTTTGGGGGGATAACTATGGCTACACCTTC. Translating gives CASSQGFWGDNYGYTF.

The rearrangement links TRBV4-3 to TRBJ1-2, with 9 bases identical to TRBD1. This CDR3 region has 17 residues. V shed 3 bases, J shed 0 bases, and the junction held 8 bases outside the gene matches. Germline V gene lookup returns CDR1 LGHNA and CDR2 YSLEER. This chain's CDR3 is CASSQDAGQGTNYGYTF. The CDR3 DNA follows: TGCGCCAGCAGCCAGGACGCGGGACAGGGTACTAACTATGGCTACACCTTC.

In this sample, this clone turned up a few times. CDR3 sequence (DNA): TGCGCCAGCAGCCAAGTCCCCGGGAACGAGCAGTACTTC. Encoded protein: CASSQVPGNEQYF. V and J are TRBV4-1 and TRBJ2-7; D might be TRBD2 (5 bases). CDR1 MGHRA and CDR2 YSYEKL come from the germline V gene. This CDR3 contains 13 residues. V lost 1 base to trimming and J lost 5 bases, with 9 bases between them.

V and J are TRBV5-1 and TRBJ2-7; maybe TRBD2 (6 bases). This CDR3 has 14 amino acids. V lost 7 bases and J 5 bases, leaving 19 bases between the germline ends. Germline CDR1 reads SGHRS; CDR2 reads YFSETQ. The CDR3 coding sequence is TGCGCCAGCCATTTGGGCAGGGAGGTCCACGAGCAGTACTTC. This gives the protein CASHLGREVHEQYF.

The chain links TRBV13 to TRBJ2-1, with a tentative D call TRBD2 (6 bases). V lost 2 bases and J lost 4, with 21 bases in between. This CDR3 spans 18 amino acids. Germline V gene lookup returns CDR1 PRHDT and CDR2 FYEKMQ (reference sequence). DNA for the CDR3: TGTGCCAGCAGCTTATTTAGGTCGGCGGGAATGATATACAATGAGCAGTTCTTC. Residues: CASSLFRSAGMIYNEQFF.

The sample holds many counts of this clone. The V call is TRBV19, the J call TRBJ1-5, with D tentatively TRBD1 (5 bases). The V and J ends lost 3 bases and 3 bases respectively, with 15 bases between them. Germline-derived CDR1 and CDR2 are LNHDA and SQIVND (reference sequence). CDR3 size: 16 residues. The CDR3 bases are TGTGCCAGTAGTATCGGAGGGAAAGGGGTCAATCAGCCCCAGCATTTT. Its protein product is CASSIGGKGVNQPQHF.

The gene calls are TRBV7-9 and TRBJ1-2; D unresolved. Trimming took off 4 bases at V and 0 bases at J, with 9 bases between the two ends. The CDR3 covers 14 residues. Germline-derived CDR1 and CDR2 are SEHNR and FQNEAQ (reference sequence). The CDR3 nucleotides are TGTGCCAGCAGCTCCTTGGGCTCTAACTATGGCTACACCTTC. This sequence encodes CASSSLGSNYGYTF. The full variable domain, rest sourced from reference TRBV7-9 and TRBJ1-2, is DTGVSQNPRHKITKRGQNVTFRCDPISEHNRLYWYRQTLGQGPEFLTYFQNEAQLEKSRLLSDRFSAERPKGSFSTLEIQRTEQGDSAMYLCASSSLGSNYGYTFGSGTRLTVV.

V and J are TRBV30 and TRBJ2-1, with D maybe TRBD2 (6 bases). CDR1 and CDR2 from the germline V gene are GTSNPN and SVGIG (reference sequence). The germline V and J ends were trimmed by 8 bases and 2 bases, with 10 bases remaining between them. The CDR3 is 12 amino acids. This CDR3 reads CAGRLAYNEQFF. The DNA for the CDR3 is TGTGCCGGACGACTAGCCTACAATGAGCAGTTCTTC. Together with reference TRBV30 and TRBJ2-1, the CDR3 gives the full variable domain: SQTIHQWPATLVQPVGSPLSLECTVEGTSNPNLYWYRQAAGRGLQLLFYSVGIGQISSEVPQNLSASRPQDRQFILSSKKLLLSDSGFYLCAGRLAYNEQFFGPGTRLTVL.

J is TRBJ2-7 and V is TRBV5-6; 8 bases are shared with TRBD2. The CDR3 sequence is 13 residues long. With 6 bases clipped from V and 1 base from J, the junction kept 3 bases outside the gene matches. Germline V gene data show CDR1 as SGHDT and CDR2 as YYEEEE. The CDR3 loop reads CASTREGSYEQYF. CDR3 bases: TGTGCCAGCACCCGGGAGGGGTCCTACGAGCAGTACTTC.

This chain links TRBV5-4 with TRBJ2-2; 10 bases are a match to TRBD2. The V gene end was trimmed by 5 bases and the J gene end by 4 bases; junction bases not matched to a gene: 14. The CDR3 has 18 amino acids. Germline assignment: CDR1 SGHNT and CDR2 YYREEE (reference sequence). Written as DNA, the CDR3 is TGTGCCAGCAGTTCTCGTTCTAGCGGGAGTGGTGGCACCGGGGAGCTGTTTTTT. Residues: CASSSRSSGSGGTGELFF.

To note about this clone: This CDR3 is also generated by other DNA sequences in the sample. The chain employs TRBV28 and TRBJ1-2; a possible D gene is TRBD1 (5 bases). Trimming pared 2 bases from V and 5 bases from J, leaving 6 bases between. The CDR3 covers 12 residues. Per the germline V gene, CDR1 is MDHEN and CDR2 is SYDVKM. The CDR3 nucleotides are TGTGCCAGCAGTTTACAGGGATATGGCTACACCTTC. Translated: CASSLQGYGYTF.

This chain connects TRBV24-1 to TRBJ1-5; 8 nucleotides match TRBD1. Germline lookup yields CDR1 KGHDR and CDR2 SFDVKD. The CDR3 is 16 amino acids. V gave up 2 bases and J gave up 1 base; unmatched junction bases: 3. The CDR3 spells CATSDSGDRSNQPQHF. CDR3 in DNA: TGTGCCACCAGTGATTCCGGGGACAGGAGCAATCAGCCCCAGCATTTT.

Within the sample, this clone is medium-sized. The CDR3 loop reads CASSEDPGGTEAFF. In nucleotides, the CDR3 is TGCGCCAGCAGCGAGGACCCAGGGGGAACTGAAGCTTTCTTT. This chain connects TRBV5-1 to TRBJ1-1; 7 bases match TRBD1. CDR3 length: 14 residues. Germline trimming cut 4 bases from V and 5 bases from J; bases unmatched to any gene: 8. Per germline, CDR1 SGHRS and CDR2 YFSETQ.

V usage is TRBV28 and J usage is TRBJ1-3, with D possibly TRBD1 on 6 matching bases. Trimming pared 7 bases from V and 9 bases from J, leaving 10 bases between. Germline lookup yields CDR1 MDHEN and CDR2 SYDVKM. This CDR3 comprises 11 residues. CDR3 sequence reads: CASTHRVTIYF. CDR3 DNA: TGTGCCAGCACCCACAGGGTCACCATATATTTT.

The genes are TRBV25-1 and TRBJ1-5; TRBD1 is a possible D gene (5 bases). Per the germline V gene, CDR1 is MGHDK and CDR2 is SYGVNS. Trimming removed 1 base at V and 2 bases at J, with 9 bases between. The CDR3 is 15 residues long. The CDR3 DNA reads TGTGCCAGCAGTGAATCCGGGGGAGGCAATCAGCCCCAGCATTTT. Translating gives CASSESGGGNQPQHF.

The chain couples TRBV7-6 to TRBJ2-2; 9 nucleotides match TRBD2. The CDR3 has 17 residues. Germline V gene lookup returns CDR1 SGHVS and CDR2 FNYEAQ. V was clipped by 2 bases and J by 2 bases; unmatched bases: 6. CDR3 in DNA: TGTGCCAGCAGCTTACGGCCTAGCGGGGAAAACACCGGGGAGCTGTTTTTT. It yields the protein CASSLRPSGENTGELFF.

The chain carries TRBV30 and TRBJ2-3, with 13 bases matching TRBD2. The germline V gene has CDR1 GTSNPN and CDR2 SVGIG (reference sequence). Losses at the gene ends were 8 bases for V and 1 base for J; bases not matched to a gene: 0. The CDR3 length is 13 residues. CDR3 protein: CAGTSGGTDTQYF. CDR3 DNA: TGTGCCGGGACTAGCGGGGGCACAGATACGCAGTATTTT.

This sequence joins TRBV19 and TRBJ2-3; a weak D match, TRBD1 (6 bases). The CDR3 is 14 residues long. Trimming removed 10 bases from V and 1 base from J, with 15 bases in between. Germline V gene lookup returns CDR1 LNHDA and CDR2 SQIVND (reference sequence). CDR3 protein: CATQGLGGTDTQYF. As DNA, the CDR3 is TGTGCCACACAGGGTCTCGGTGGCACAGATACGCAGTATTTT. The full variable domain, with the rest looked up from reference TRBV19 and TRBJ2-3, is DGGITQSPKYLFRKEGQNVTLSCEQNLNHDAMYWYRQDPGQGLRLIYYSQIVNDFQKGDIAEGYSVSREKKESFPLTVTSAQKNPTAFYLCATQGLGGTDTQYFGPGTRLTVL.